This entry lists 17 T cell receptor beta chains sequenced from one sample in a study of T cell changes during pregnancy in multiple sclerosis. Data came from immunoSEQ multiplex PCR; TCRdb stores just in-frame clones and leaves some out. The sample lists tens of thousands of clones, around nine tenths seen once, with roughly 2% in the top ten. Sequenced material: peripheral blood, taken in the second trimester of pregnancy. Receptors were obtained from a female donor in good health, enrolled as a control in a pregnancy study.

V gene TRBV6-1 combines with J gene TRBJ2-7; D may be TRBD2 (6 bases). This CDR3 region has 13 residues. In germline, CDR1 is MNHNS, CDR2 SASEGT. Trimming took off 8 bases at V and 2 bases at J, with 13 bases between the two ends. CDR3 sequence: CASGGIRTYEQYF. DNA for the CDR3: TGTGCCAGCGGGGGGATAAGGACCTACGAGCAGTACTTC.

J is TRBJ1-6 and V is TRBV12-5, with D perhaps matching TRBD1 (5 bases). V was pared by 7 bases and J by 10 bases, with 17 bases between. The CDR3 runs to 14 residues. CDR1 LGHNT and CDR2 FRNRAP come from the germline V gene. The CDR3 DNA sequence: TGTGCTAGTGCCCCGGAGGGGTTTAGCTCACCCCTCCACTTT. Protein: CASAPEGFSSPLHF.

The chain carries TRBV5-8 and TRBJ1-5, with TRBD1 matching 7 bases. This CDR3 is built from 17 residues. The trim removed 4 bases at V and 3 bases at J, leaving 13 bases unmatched. Looked up from germline, CDR1 is SGHTS and CDR2 is YDEGEE. The CDR3 is CASSAATGSGPNQPQHF. The CDR3, as DNA: TGTGCCAGCAGCGCAGCGACAGGGTCCGGCCCCAATCAGCCCCAGCATTTT.

The chain is built from TRBV2 and TRBJ2-7; 7 bases are a match to TRBD1. The CDR3 has 13 amino acids. The germline V gene has CDR1 SNHLY and CDR2 FYNNEI. The junction had 9 bases not matched to a gene; V was cut back by 8 bases and J by 5 bases. The CDR3 reads CASGYRGTHEQYF. The CDR3 DNA follows: TGTGCCAGCGGATACAGGGGCACCCACGAGCAGTACTTC. Looking up the rest from reference TRBV2 and TRBJ2-7 gives the full variable domain: EPEVTQTPSHQVTQMGQEVILRCVPISNHLYFYWYRQILGQKVEFLVSFYNNEISEKSEIFDDQFSVERPDGSNFTLKIRSTKLEDSAMYFCASGYRGTHEQYFGPGTRLTVT.

This clone was recorded once. The chain is built from TRBV6-7 and TRBJ2-7; a possible D gene is TRBD1 (6 bases). TRBV6-7 is an ORF; its function is uncertain. CDR3 length: 16 amino acids. V was pared by 7 bases and J by 0 bases, with 19 bases between. CDR3 amino acids: CASNLQGPQSSYEQYF. Written as DNA, the CDR3 is TGTGCCAGCAACCTTCAGGGGCCCCAAAGCTCCTACGAGCAGTACTTC.

The V gene is TRBV4-3, the J gene TRBJ1-4; maybe TRBD1 (5 bases). CDR1 LGHNA and CDR2 YSLEER come from the germline V gene. Trimming shortened V by 0 bases and J by 11 bases, and 13 bases separated the two germline ends. The CDR3 runs to 14 residues. CDR3 in DNA: TGCGCCAGCAGCCAAGAGTGGGGGGGTGGGAAACTGTTTTTT. It codes for CASSQEWGGGKLFF.

The rearrangement joins TRBV30 to TRBJ1-6, with D perhaps matching TRBD1 (5 bases). Germline CDR1 reads GTSNPN; CDR2 reads SVGIG (reference sequence). This CDR3 is 13 amino acids long. The germline V and J ends were trimmed by 1 base and 8 bases, with 9 bases remaining between them. CDR3 loop: CAWSGGGDSPLHF. The CDR3 region has the DNA TGTGCCTGGAGTGGCGGGGGGGATTCACCCCTCCACTTT.

The chain employs TRBV4-1 and TRBJ2-3; 10 bases match TRBD2. The CDR3 sequence is 15 residues long. The germline V gene encodes CDR1 MGHRA and CDR2 YSYEKL. The junction had 11 bases not matched to a gene; V was cut back by 8 bases and J by 6 bases. Here the CDR3 DNA reads TGCGCCAGCCGACAGGAGGGACTAGCGAGGGATACGCAGTATTTT. Translation: CASRQEGLARDTQYF.

This chain connects TRBV6-6 to TRBJ2-7, with 7 bases fitting TRBD1. The CDR3 is made up of 15 amino acids. V shed 0 bases and J 12 bases; nucleotides not matched to a gene: 14. Germline lookup yields CDR1 MNHNY and CDR2 SVGAGI (reference sequence). The CDR3 coding sequence is TGTGCCAGCAGTTACTCAAGACAGGGTTATCTCCCTAGGTACTTC. Residues: CASSYSRQGYLPRYF.

DNA of the CDR3: TGTGCCAGCAGTTATTCCGGGACAGGGGGCGTAGAGCCCCAGCATTTT. Protein sequence: CASSYSGTGGVEPQHF. V gene TRBV6-5 combines with J gene TRBJ1-5, with 12 bases matching TRBD1. The CDR3 has 16 residues. Trimming took 3 bases from V and 8 from J; bases not matched to a gene: 8. The germline V gene encodes CDR1 MNHEY and CDR2 SVGAGI.

The rearrangement joins TRBV5-6 to TRBJ1-2; 9 bases are shared with TRBD1. V dropped 4 bases and J dropped 8; count of bases not matched to a gene: 15. Germline V gene lookup returns CDR1 SGHDT and CDR2 YYEEEE. The CDR3 spans 16 residues. The DNA for the CDR3 is TGTGCCAGCAGCCCTAGAGCCGGGACAGGGCCCTCGGGCTACACCTTC. It codes for CASSPRAGTGPSGYTF.

The V gene is TRBV5-4, the J gene TRBJ1-2, with D possibly TRBD1 on 5 matching bases. Germline values: CDR1 SGHNT, CDR2 YYREEE (reference sequence). The germline V and J ends were trimmed by 1 base and 14 bases, with 12 bases remaining between them. This CDR3 has 11 residues. CDR3 nucleotide sequence: TGTGCCAGCAGCTTGCTCAGGGTGTGGACCTTC. This gives the protein CASSLLRVWTF.

The chain carries TRBV4-2 and TRBJ2-1; 10 nucleotides align to TRBD2. The CDR3 covers 19 residues. Germline values: CDR1 LGHNA, CDR2 YNFKEQ. Losses at the gene ends were 0 bases for V and 6 bases for J; bases not matched to a gene: 14. The CDR3: CASSQDFGGRTSGANEQFF. The CDR3 region has the DNA TGTGCCAGCAGCCAAGATTTCGGAGGAAGAACTAGCGGGGCCAATGAGCAGTTCTTC.

The chain has TRBV5-1 and TRBJ1-4; D unclear. CDR3 length: 16 amino acids. Trimming stripped 2 bases from V and 4 bases from J, with 15 bases between. Germline V gene data show CDR1 as SGHRS and CDR2 as YFSETQ. The CDR3 coding sequence is TGCGCCAGCAGCTTAGAGGGAAGACAACTTAATGAAAAACTGTTTTTT. Translation gives CASSLEGRQLNEKLFF. Full variable domain (missing parts from reference TRBV5-1 and TRBJ1-4): KAGVTQTPRYLIKTRGQQVTLSCSPISGHRSVSWYQQTPGQGLQFLFEYFSETQRNKGNFPGRFSGRQFSNSRSEMNVSTLELGDSALYLCASSLEGRQLNEKLFFGSGTQLSVL.

The J gene is TRBJ2-1, the V gene TRBV28, with D hard to call. V was cut by 5 bases and J by 8 bases, with 13 bases left in between. In germline, CDR1 is MDHEN, CDR2 SYDVKM. The CDR3 covers 13 residues. The CDR3 DNA reads TGTGCCAGCAGTACCACACCCCATTATGAGCAGTTCTTC. Residues: CASSTTPHYEQFF.

As concerns this clone: Other DNA variants within this sample encode the same CDR3. V is TRBV6-5 and J is TRBJ2-5, with 11 bases fitting TRBD2. This CDR3 spans 14 amino acids. V was clipped by 5 bases and J by 4 bases; unmatched bases: 3. Germline assignment: CDR1 MNHEY and CDR2 SVGAGI. The CDR3 here is CASSRLAGGETQYF. DNA of the CDR3: TGTGCCAGCAGTCGGCTAGCGGGGGGAGAGACCCAGTACTTC.

The V call is TRBV13, the J call TRBJ2-1; weak D call: TRBD2 (5 bases). Germline V CDR1 and CDR2: PRHDT, FYEKMQ (reference sequence). CDR3 length equals 13 residues. Between the trimmed V and J ends, which lost 5 bases and 3 bases, there was a span of 8 bases. The CDR3, as DNA: TGTGCCAGCAGCAAACGGGACTACAATGAGCAGTTCTTC. Its protein is CASSKRDYNEQFF.